Listed below are T cell receptor beta chains from one sample, sequenced in a study of cytomegalovirus exposure and HLA in healthy donors. Using immunoSEQ multiplex PCR, the repertoire was profiled, and TCRdb retains in-frame clones only, with some absent. Its listing shows 200,000 or so clones. The sequencing input was PBMCs. The receptors come from a boy between 5 and 17 years old in good health and CMV-seronegative. CDR3s include the opening cysteine and the closing phenylalanine or tryptophan. The D gene is left open where the match is weak.

V	J	D	DNA	CDR3
TRBV6-5	TRBJ2-3	TRBD2	TGTGCCAGCAGTGCGACTAGCGGGGGTTCAGATACGCAGTATTTT	CASSATSGGSDTQYF
TRBV11-2	TRBJ2-5	NA	TGTGCCAGCAGTTCCGGAGTCCAAGAGACCCAGTACTTC	CASSSGVQETQYF
TRBV11-3	TRBJ2-6	TRBD1	TGTGCCAGCAGCACGGGGACAGTAGGCTCTGGGGCCAACGTCCTGACTTTC	CASSTGTVGSGANVLTF
TRBV19	TRBJ1-5	NA	TGTGCCAGTAGTATAGACAGGGGTAGCAATCAGCCCCAGCATTTT	CASSIDRGSNQPQHF
TRBV28	TRBJ1-5	NA	TGTGCCAGCAGTTCAGGGAAGAGGGGGACGTATCAGCCCCAGCATTTT	CASSSGKRGTYQPQHF
TRBV14	TRBJ2-7	NA	TGTGCCAGCAGCCAACTGGGGGGACCCTACGAGCAGTACTTC	CASSQLGGPYEQYF
TRBV27	TRBJ2-7	TRBD1	TGTGCCAGCAGGATGACAGGGGTCAACGAGCAGTACTTC	CASRMTGVNEQYF
TRBV27	TRBJ1-6	NA	TGTGCCAGTGCGGGGGCTGAGTATAATTCACCCCTCCACTTT	CASAGAEYNSPLHF
TRBV15	TRBJ2-5	NA	TGTGCCACCAGCGCTGTCGGGGGGACCCAGTACTTC	CATSAVGGTQYF
TRBV30	TRBJ2-7	TRBD1	TGTGCCTGGACACCCAGGGGGCGCGAGTTTTACGAGCAGTACTTC	CAWTPRGREFYEQYF
TRBV9	TRBJ1-2	TRBD1	TGTGCCAGCAGCGTAGACAGGGGTGATGGCTACACCTTC	CASSVDRGDGYTF
TRBV4-2	TRBJ2-2	NA	TGTGCCAGCAGCCAAGGGCAATCCTCCGGGGAGCTGTTTTTT	CASSQGQSSGELFF
TRBV18	TRBJ2-2	NA	TGTGCCAGCTCACCACTAGCGCCAGGGGCCGGGGAGCTGTTTTTT	CASSPLAPGAGELFF
TRBV28	TRBJ1-2	TRBD1	TGTGCCAGCAGGTCAGGGGGCAACTATGGCTACACCTTC	CASRSGGNYGYTF
TRBV30	TRBJ1-2	NA	TGTGCCTGGAGTGGAGTAGACGCGGGACCGGGAGGCTACACCTTC	CAWSGVDAGPGGYTF
TRBV11-2	TRBJ1-2	NA	TGTGCCAGCAGCGACACAGGGTTCGGCTACACCTTC	CASSDTGFGYTF